Listed here are 23 T cell receptor beta chains from one sample, sequenced in a study of cytomegalovirus exposure and HLA in healthy donors. It was with 60 Vbeta and 13 Jbeta primers that the PCR ran. TCRdb keeps only in-frame clones here, not all; method: immunoSEQ multiplex PCR. In the table there are about 170,000 clones, approximately 67% of which are singletons. Sequenced: PBMCs. The source of these receptors is a middle-aged man in good health and CMV-seronegative.

The J gene is TRBJ2-5, the V gene TRBV7-9; TRBD1 matches at 8 bases. Germline CDR1 reads SEHNR; CDR2 reads FQNEAQ (reference sequence). The CDR3 extends over 15 amino acids. V shed 1 base and J 5 bases; nucleotides not matched to a gene: 6. DNA for the CDR3: TGTGCCAGCAGCTTAGTGGCAGGGGGCAGGGAGACCCAGTACTTC. Translation: CASSLVAGGRETQYF.

V usage is TRBV28 and J usage is TRBJ1-1; D is unclear. The CDR3 sequence is 12 residues long. V was cut by 3 bases and J by 1 base, with 3 bases left in between. Germline V gives CDR1 MDHEN, CDR2 SYDVKM. CDR3 residues: CASSFKNTEAFF. CDR3 nucleotide sequence: TGTGCCAGCAGTTTTAAGAACACTGAAGCTTTCTTT.

The chain is built from TRBV19 and TRBJ2-7, with 8 bases fitting TRBD1. Germline V gene sequence: CDR1 LNHDA, CDR2 SQIVND (reference sequence). V shed 3 bases and J 6 bases; nucleotides not matched to a gene: 7. The CDR3 extends over 14 amino acids. In DNA, the CDR3 is TGTGCCAGTAGTATTTTCGGACAGGGAGTCGAGCAGTACTTC. It codes for CASSIFGQGVEQYF.

The J gene is TRBJ1-2, the V gene TRBV9; the D is unclear. This CDR3 region has 14 residues. The germline CDR1 and CDR2 sequences are SGDLS and YYNGEE. The V gene lost 4 bases and the J gene lost 5 bases, with 15 bases spanning the gap. CDR3: CASSPIAGQYGYTF. As DNA, the CDR3 is TGTGCCAGCAGCCCCATCGCAGGCCAGTATGGCTACACCTTC.

The chain is built from TRBV28 and TRBJ2-7, with 11 bases that match TRBD1. Germline CDR1 reads MDHEN; CDR2 reads SYDVKM. This CDR3 is 17 amino acids long. Trimming at V came to 2 bases and at J to 2 bases, leaving 8 bases not matched to a gene. The CDR3 is CASSLRVRTGGAYEQYF. CDR3 bases: TGTGCCAGCAGTTTACGGGTCCGGACAGGGGGCGCCTACGAGCAGTACTTC.

There are a few counts of this clone. Other DNA variants within this sample encode the same CDR3. The rearrangement uses TRBV9 and TRBJ2-5; D is uncertain. Germline CDR1 and CDR2: SGDLS and YYNGEE. The CDR3 consists of 14 residues. Trimming cost V 0 bases and J 5 bases, with 11 bases left between them. Here the CDR3 reads CASSVAVAGETQYF. CDR3 nucleotides: TGTGCCAGCAGCGTAGCGGTGGCCGGGGAGACCCAGTACTTC.

The V and J genes are TRBV6-6 and TRBJ2-2; 9 positions agree with TRBD2. Trimming at V came to 2 bases and at J to 6 bases, leaving 7 bases not matched to a gene. Germline CDR1 reads MNHNY; CDR2 reads SVGAGI (reference sequence). The CDR3 length is 16 residues. CDR3 sequence: CASSYVAGGPAGELFF. CDR3 DNA: TGTGCCAGCAGTTACGTCGCGGGAGGGCCGGCCGGGGAGCTGTTTTTT.

The V gene is TRBV19, the J gene TRBJ2-7; maybe TRBD2 (6 bases). The CDR3 sequence is 14 residues long. The germline V gene has CDR1 LNHDA and CDR2 SQIVND (reference sequence). V shed 3 bases and J shed 1 base, with 10 bases lying between them. CDR3 in amino acids: CASSIRRGSYEQYF. The CDR3 nucleotides read TGTGCCAGTAGTATTCGACGGGGGTCCTACGAGCAGTACTTC.

This clone has only a few counts. The genes are TRBV27 and TRBJ2-7; 13 bases align to TRBD2. Trimming cost V 5 bases and J 6 bases; bases outside gene matches: 10. CDR3 size: 16 residues. Per the germline V gene, CDR1 is MNHEY and CDR2 is SMNVEV (reference sequence). The CDR3 is CASSRGLAGPPGEQYF. CDR3 DNA sequence: TGTGCCAGCAGTCGGGGACTAGCGGGGCCACCGGGCGAGCAGTACTTC.

V is TRBV30 and J is TRBJ1-4, with D tentatively TRBD1 (5 bases). Germline assignment: CDR1 GTSNPN and CDR2 SVGIG (reference sequence). V lost 2 bases and J 7 bases, leaving 11 bases between the germline ends. CDR3 length: 13 amino acids. The CDR3 region is CAWSPGGGEKLFF. The CDR3 DNA reads TGTGCCTGGAGTCCGGGGGGGGGTGAAAAACTGTTTTTT.

The J gene is TRBJ2-3, the V gene TRBV5-8; 13 bases map to TRBD2. J lost 5 bases, V lost 0 bases, and 6 bases had no gene match. Germline V gene lookup returns CDR1 SGHTS and CDR2 YDEGEE. The CDR3 is made up of 17 amino acids. The CDR3 reads CASSLGLTSGGRDTQYF. In DNA, the CDR3 is TGTGCCAGCAGCTTGGGCCTGACTAGCGGGGGGAGAGATACGCAGTATTTT.

CDR3 coding DNA: TGCGCCAGCAGCTTGAGGGGGGGACAGGGCTACGAGCAGTACTTC. This translates into CASSLRGGQGYEQYF. The chain combines TRBV5-1 with TRBJ2-7; 9 bases map to TRBD1. CDR1 is SGHRS, CDR2 YFSETQ, per germline. This CDR3 is built from 15 residues. The junction had 5 bases not matched to a gene; V was cut back by 1 base and J by 3 bases.

The CDR3 region is CASSLAPVAGIADTQYF. The CDR3 DNA reads TGTGCCAGCAGCTTAGCGCCAGTAGCGGGAATTGCAGATACGCAGTATTTT. This rearrangement joins TRBV7-2 to TRBJ2-3; 8 bases fit TRBD2. Looked up from germline, CDR1 is SGHTA and CDR2 is FQGNSA. V dropped 0 bases and J dropped 4; count of bases not matched to a gene: 9. CDR3 length: 17 residues.

The CDR3 sequence is CASSVGRDTYEQYF. The CDR3 DNA reads as TGTGCCAGCAGTGTTGGGCGGGATACCTACGAGCAGTACTTC. This chain uses TRBV2 with TRBJ2-5, with a possible D match to TRBD2 (6 bases). The J call is in doubt because the DNA end fits TRBJ2-7 better. CDR3 length equals 14 residues. Germline V gene lookup returns CDR1 SNHLY and CDR2 FYNNEI.

This clone was seen only once. This sequence joins TRBV4-1 and TRBJ2-1, with 7 bases fitting TRBD1. The V and J ends lost 0 bases and 4 bases, in that order; junction bases with no gene match: 6. Germline V gene sequence: CDR1 MGHRA, CDR2 YSYEKL. The CDR3 length is 16 residues. For the CDR3, the DNA is TGCGCCAGCAGCCAAGATTCAGGGACAGCATACAATGAGCAGTTCTTC. It specifies CASSQDSGTAYNEQFF.

This clone occurred once. The chain joins TRBV7-2 to TRBJ2-1; tentatively, D is TRBD2 (7 bases). CDR1 is SGHTA, CDR2 FQGNSA, per germline. V was trimmed by 0 bases and J by 9 bases, leaving 18 bases between them. The CDR3 length is 16 residues. DNA for the CDR3: TGTGCCAGCAGCTTAGCGCTCGAGGGGGGGCTGGGTGAGCAGTTCTTC. This sequence encodes CASSLALEGGLGEQFF.

The rearrangement uses TRBV29-1 and TRBJ1-1; TRBD1 matches 10 bases. Germline loops: CDR1 SQVTM, CDR2 ANQGSEA. The CDR3 runs to 13 residues. V lost 7 bases, J lost 3 bases, and 5 bases stayed unmatched. The CDR3 loop reads CSATDRGYTEAFF. In nucleotides, the CDR3 is TGCAGCGCTACGGACAGGGGGTACACTGAAGCTTTCTTT.

This clone was found a few times. The chain couples TRBV29-1 to TRBJ2-1; 9 nucleotides line up with TRBD2. The CDR3 sequence is 14 residues long. V shed 6 bases, J shed 5 bases, and the junction held 8 bases outside the gene matches. Germline assignment: CDR1 SQVTM and CDR2 ANQGSEA. CDR3 nucleotide sequence: TGCAGCGTGGCGGGGGGGCCTATGAACAATGAGCAGTTCTTC. It yields the protein CSVAGGPMNNEQFF.

The chain employs TRBV11-2 and TRBJ1-1; D is perhaps TRBD1 (6 bases). Trimming removed 5 bases from V and 5 bases from J, with 12 bases in between. The CDR3 runs to 13 residues. The germline CDR1 and CDR2 sequences are SGHAT and FQNNGV. CDR3 region: CASSPRTATEAFF. As DNA, the CDR3 is TGTGCCAGCAGCCCTCGGACAGCAACTGAAGCTTTCTTT.

The chain recombines TRBV6-4 with TRBJ2-3, with D possibly being TRBD1 (5 bases). Germline CDR1 is MRHNA and CDR2 is SNTAGT. This CDR3 region has 13 residues. V was clipped by 4 bases and J by 6 bases, with 11 bases between them. The CDR3 protein is CASSASQADTQYF. The DNA for the CDR3 is TGTGCCAGCAGTGCCTCACAGGCGGATACGCAGTATTTT.

This chain uses TRBV9 with TRBJ1-1; possibly TRBD1 for D (6 bases). Germline V gene sequence: CDR1 SGDLS, CDR2 YYNGEE. This CDR3 has 16 residues. Trimming cost V 0 bases and J 3 bases, with 15 bases left between them. The CDR3 DNA sequence: TGTGCCAGCAGCGTAGCTCACAGGGTGGGAGACACTGAAGCTTTCTTT. Protein product: CASSVAHRVGDTEAFF.

This chain links TRBV6-1 with TRBJ1-4; 12 bases fit TRBD1. Trimming cost V 6 bases and J 7 bases; bases outside gene matches: 6. Germline V gene data show CDR1 as MNHNS and CDR2 as SASEGT. The CDR3 is 15 amino acids. The CDR3 loop is CASRGTGGDVEKLFF. CDR3 DNA sequence: TGTGCCAGCAGGGGGACAGGGGGCGACGTTGAAAAACTGTTTTTT.

This chain connects TRBV10-3 to TRBJ1-1; 7 bases line up with TRBD1. Germline trimming cut 7 bases from V and 2 bases from J; bases unmatched to any gene: 7. Germline V gene sequence: CDR1 ENHRY, CDR2 SYGVKD. The CDR3 runs 14 residues. CDR3 in amino acids: CAITSGTENTEAFF. DNA of the CDR3: TGTGCCATCACCTCCGGGACAGAAAACACTGAAGCTTTCTTT.